The 26 T cell receptor beta chains below were found in one sample sequenced in a study. TCRdb passed the RT-PCR reads through MiXCR, listing each CDR3 protein once. In the table there are about 680,000 distinct CDR3 sequences, 14% of which are singletons. The sequencing sample was made of memory CD4+ T cells from blood. The receptors here all came from a female donor in good health, serving as a healthy control.

This clonotype was counted a few times. V usage is TRBV10-3 and J usage is TRBJ1-3; D perhaps matches TRBD1 (5 bases). The CDR3 sequence is 15 residues long. V lost 2 bases to trimming and J lost 0 bases, with 8 bases between them. Germline CDR1 and CDR2: ENHRY and SYGVKD. In nucleotides, the CDR3 is TGTGCCATCAGTGAGCAGGGATACTCTGGAAACACCATATATTTT. Protein sequence: CAISEQGYSGNTIYF.

This clonotype was counted only a few times. Its ends do not fully match the called genes, so a read error is possible. The chain joins TRBV20-1 to TRBJ1-1; D remains ambiguous. The CDR3 is 11 residues long. The V gene's germline CDR1 is DFQATT and CDR2 SNEGSKA (reference sequence). CDR3 nucleotides: TGCAGTGCTAGTTACCGGGCTGAGGCTTTCTTT. This translates into CSASYRAEAFF.

V is TRBV28 and J is TRBJ1-1; D remains ambiguous. Trimming took 2 bases from V and 6 from J, leaving 13 bases between them. Germline V gene lookup returns CDR1 MDHEN and CDR2 SYDVKM. There are 14 residues in the CDR3. CDR3 loop: CASSLASHSSEAFF. DNA for the CDR3: TGTGCCAGCAGTTTAGCTTCACACAGTTCTGAAGCTTTCTTT.

This clonotype appeared a few times. This chain links TRBV6-2 or TRBV6-3 with TRBJ1-1, with D uncertain. This CDR3 has 14 residues. V was cut by 7 bases and J by 3 bases, with 15 bases left in between. From germline, CDR1 is MNHEY and CDR2 SVGEGT. The CDR3 reads CASNDQESDTEAFF. CDR3 DNA sequence: TGTGCCAGCAACGATCAAGAGTCGGACACTGAAGCTTTCTTT.

The table lists this clonotype with a few counts. The chain couples TRBV5-1 to TRBJ2-4; D may match TRBD1 or TRBD2 (5 bases each). Trimming left V 4 bases short and J 8 bases short, with 13 bases between. Germline loops: CDR1 SGHRS, CDR2 YFSETQ. This CDR3 has 13 amino acids. CDR3 coding DNA: TGCGCCAGCAGCGGCCGGGACGATGACATTCAGTACTTC. Translated, it gives CASSGRDDDIQYF.

Note on this clonotype: Given a much more abundant clone one base away, this may be a read error. The DNA for the CDR3 is TGTGCCATCAGCTTGTCCGCCTACGAGCAGTACTTC. The encoded protein is CAISLSAYEQYF. This chain joins TRBV7-9 and TRBJ2-7; D gene unclear. Germline assignment: CDR1 SEHNR and CDR2 FQNEAQ (reference sequence). This CDR3 contains 12 residues. The entire variable domain, with the rest obtained from reference TRBV7-9 and TRBJ2-7, is as follows: DTGVSQNPRHKITKRGQNVTFRCDPISEHNRLYWYRQTLGQGPEFLTYFQNEAQLEKSRLLSDRFSAERPKGSFSTLEIQRTEQGDSAMYLCAISLSAYEQYFGPGTRLTVT.

There are many counts of this clonotype. V gene TRBV5-6 combines with J gene TRBJ1-2, with D maybe TRBD1 (5 bases). CDR3 size: 12 residues. Deletions cut 1 base from V and 7 bases from J, with 8 bases between. Germline V gene data show CDR1 as SGHDT and CDR2 as YYEEEE. This chain's CDR3 is CASSLYGAGYTF. CDR3 coding DNA: TGTGCCAGCAGCTTGTACGGGGCTGGCTACACCTTC.

Ten or more counts support this clonotype. The chain couples TRBV20-1 to TRBJ2-1, with 7 bases lining up with TRBD1. Per the germline V gene, CDR1 is DFQATT and CDR2 is SNEGSKA (reference sequence). This CDR3 comprises 13 residues. The V segment lost 3 bases and the J segment 9 bases; nucleotides outside the gene matches: 8. The CDR3 here is CSARGTAAGEQFF. The CDR3 DNA reads TGCAGTGCTAGGGGGACAGCCGCGGGTGAGCAGTTCTTC.

V and J are TRBV27 and TRBJ2-7, with 11 nucleotides matching TRBD1. The CDR3 has 15 amino acids. Germline V gene lookup returns CDR1 MNHEY and CDR2 SMNVEV (reference sequence). V lost 3 bases to trimming and J lost 3 bases; unmatched junction nucleotides: 4. The chain's CDR3 is CASSFRGTGGYEQYF. In DNA, the CDR3 is TGTGCCAGCAGTTTTCGCGGGACAGGGGGCTACGAGCAGTACTTC.

A few counts support this clonotype. V usage is TRBV14 and J usage is TRBJ1-1, with 8 bases fitting TRBD1. Germline V gene lookup returns CDR1 SGHDN and CDR2 FVKESK. With 4 bases clipped from V and 4 bases from J, the junction kept 5 bases outside the gene matches. CDR3 size: 14 residues. The CDR3 region is CASSRSDRGTEAFF. The CDR3 DNA sequence: TGTGCCAGCAGCCGATCCGACAGGGGCACTGAAGCTTTCTTT. Looking up the rest from reference TRBV14 and TRBJ1-1 gives the full variable domain: EAGVTQFPSHSVIEKGQTVTLRCDPISGHDNLYWYRRVMGKEIKFLLHFVKESKQDESGMPNNRFLAERTGGTYSTLKVQPAELEDSGVYFCASSRSDRGTEAFFGQGTRLTVV.

CDR3 bases: TGTGCCAGCAGTTATGGAAACAGACCCTCTGGAAACACCATATATTTT. Its protein is CASSYGNRPSGNTIYF. The genes are TRBV28 and TRBJ1-3; D is unclear. V lost 4 bases to trimming and J lost 0 bases, with 13 bases between them. Germline lookup yields CDR1 MDHEN and CDR2 SYDVKM. This CDR3 contains 16 residues.

This clonotype has a count of ten or more. The rearrangement links TRBV29-1 to TRBJ2-5; D may be TRBD1 (5 bases). Germline V gene sequence: CDR1 SQVTM, CDR2 ANQGSEA. V lost 7 bases to trimming and J lost 7 bases, with 16 bases between them. The CDR3 extends over 12 amino acids. DNA of the CDR3: TGCAGCGGCGACCCTGTCCAGGGGACCCAGTACTTC. Residues: CSGDPVQGTQYF. Combining the CDR3 with reference TRBV29-1 and TRBJ2-5 gives the whole variable domain SAVISQKPSRDICQRGTSLTIQCQVDSQVTMMFWYRQQPGQSLTLIATANQGSEATYESGFVIDKFPISRPNLTFSTLTVSNMSPEDSSIYLCSGDPVQGTQYFGPGTRLLVL.

This clonotype has at least ten counts. This chain uses TRBV7-6 with TRBJ1-1; 7 positions agree with TRBD1. This CDR3 contains 14 residues. V shed 2 bases, J shed 1 base, and the junction held 1 base outside the gene matches. CDR1 SGHVS and CDR2 FNYEAQ come from the germline V gene. The CDR3 sequence is CASSLRDRNTEAFF. The CDR3 DNA follows: TGTGCCAGCAGCTTAAGGGACAGGAACACTGAAGCTTTCTTT.

This clonotype was found many times. This chain's CDR3 is CAITLEQGTEAFF. The CDR3 region has the DNA TGTGCCATCACCCTGGAACAGGGTACTGAAGCTTTCTTT. The chain uses TRBV10-3 and TRBJ1-1, with D possibly being TRBD1 (6 bases). V was pared by 7 bases and J by 5 bases, with 14 bases between. This CDR3 region has 13 residues. Germline loops: CDR1 ENHRY, CDR2 SYGVKD.

This clonotype was picked up a small number of times. This chain joins TRBV6-5 and TRBJ2-1; 9 nucleotides line up with TRBD2. The CDR3 runs 16 residues. V shed 5 bases, J shed 5 bases, and the junction held 10 bases outside the gene matches. Germline CDR1 and CDR2: MNHEY and SVGAGI. The CDR3 loop is CASSQTTTSGNNEQFF. For the CDR3, the DNA is TGTGCCAGCAGTCAGACCACGACTAGCGGTAACAATGAGCAGTTCTTC.

This chain links TRBV4-3 with TRBJ2-7, with 7 nucleotides matching TRBD2. Germline trimming cut 1 base from V and 7 bases from J; bases unmatched to any gene: 16. Germline loops: CDR1 LGHNA, CDR2 YSLEER. This CDR3 spans 17 amino acids. The CDR3, as DNA: TGCGCCAGCAGCCAAGGTCCGTCTGGGACTATATCCGGGGAGCAGTACTTC. Its protein is CASSQGPSGTISGEQYF.

The sample holds a few counts of this clonotype. This chain links TRBV5-1 with TRBJ2-3, with unresolved D. This CDR3 region has 13 residues. CDR1 and CDR2 (germline): SGHRS, YFSETQ. V was cut by 4 bases and J by 4 bases, with 10 bases left in between. The CDR3 loop is CASSIGSADTQYF. As DNA, the CDR3 is TGCGCCAGCAGCATTGGTAGTGCAGATACGCAGTATTTT.

This clonotype was seen many times. The rearrangement joins TRBV7-2 to TRBJ2-3; perhaps TRBD2 as D (5 bases). The germline V and J ends were trimmed by 4 bases and 2 bases, with 10 bases remaining between them. CDR3 length equals 14 residues. CDR1 and CDR2 from the germline V gene are SGHTA and FQGNSA. The CDR3 DNA follows: TGTGCCAGCAGCTCCCAGCGGCACACAGATACGCAGTATTTT. Its translation is CASSSQRHTDTQYF.

This clonotype occurred a few times. This CDR3 is CASSTDRALQPQHF. CDR3 sequence (DNA): TGTGCCAGCAGTACCGACAGGGCCCTTCAGCCCCAGCATTTT. The chain recombines TRBV2 with TRBJ1-5; 7 bases fit TRBD1. V dropped 5 bases and J dropped 6; count of bases not matched to a gene: 7. This CDR3 contains 14 residues. Germline V gives CDR1 SNHLY, CDR2 FYNNEI.

The chain links TRBV20-1 to TRBJ2-4; no definite D call. This CDR3 has 14 residues. Germline V gene lookup returns CDR1 DFQATT and CDR2 SNEGSKA (reference sequence). The V and J ends lost 6 bases and 0 bases respectively, with 12 bases between them. In nucleotides, the CDR3 is TGCAGTGCGAAAACCGATGTAGCCAAAAACATTCAGTACTTC. It encodes CSAKTDVAKNIQYF.

V usage is TRBV28 and J usage is TRBJ2-2; a weak D match, TRBD1 (5 bases). Trimming cost V 9 bases and J 1 base, with 12 bases left between them. This CDR3 region has 14 residues. The germline V gene has CDR1 MDHEN and CDR2 SYDVKM. The CDR3 protein is CASGPGQNTGELFF. CDR3 DNA sequence: TGTGCCAGTGGTCCAGGACAGAACACCGGGGAGCTGTTTTTT. Full variable domain (outside the CDR3, taken from reference TRBV28 and TRBJ2-2): DVKVTQSSRYLVKRTGEKVFLECVQDMDHENMFWYRQDPGLGLRLIYFSYDVKMKEKGDIPEGYSVSREKKERFSLILESASTNQTSMYLCASGPGQNTGELFFGEGSRLTVL.

This clonotype has only a few counts. The V and J genes are TRBV5-1 and TRBJ2-5, with TRBD2 matching over 8 bases. Trimming removed 0 bases from V and 3 bases from J; junction bases left unmatched: 16. CDR3 size: 19 residues. Per germline, CDR1 SGHRS and CDR2 YFSETQ. CDR3 DNA: TGCGCCAGCAGCTTGGCCCCCCCGTTGAGCGGGGGCCGTGAAGAGACCCAGTACTTC. As protein: CASSLAPPLSGGREETQYF.

This clonotype was detected a few times. The chain recombines TRBV20-1 with TRBJ2-5; 12 bases are shared with TRBD2. The V gene end was trimmed by 3 bases and the J gene end by 5 bases; junction bases not matched to a gene: 7. Germline V gives CDR1 DFQATT, CDR2 SNEGSKA (reference sequence). The CDR3 is made up of 15 amino acids. CDR3 sequence (DNA): TGCAGTGCTAGCAGACTAGCGGGAGTTGGGGAGACCCAGTACTTC. Encoded protein: CSASRLAGVGETQYF.

The chain carries TRBV19 and TRBJ1-1; no firm D call. Germline V gene data show CDR1 as LNHDA and CDR2 as SQIVND (reference sequence). The CDR3 sequence is 13 residues long. V was shortened by 3 bases and J by 5 bases, with 10 bases between the two germline ends. The CDR3 loop is CASSMGLWTEAFF. The CDR3 nucleotides read TGTGCCAGTAGTATGGGCCTATGGACTGAAGCTTTCTTT.

This clonotype has more than one count but fewer than ten. V is TRBV20-1 and J is TRBJ2-7, with TRBD1 matching over 11 bases. The length of the CDR3 is 12 residues. The V and J ends lost 5 bases and 5 bases, in that order; junction bases with no gene match: 2. The germline V gene encodes CDR1 DFQATT and CDR2 SNEGSKA (reference sequence). This CDR3 is CSARTGGHEQYF. The CDR3 bases are TGCAGTGCTCGGACAGGGGGCCACGAGCAGTACTTC.

This clonotype was seen repeatedly, ten times or more. Here the CDR3 reads CSAPETGTTSDTQYF. CDR3 nucleotide sequence: TGCAGTGCTCCTGAGACCGGGACGACGTCAGATACGCAGTATTTT. The chain uses TRBV20-1 and TRBJ2-3, with D perhaps matching TRBD1 or TRBD2 (5 bases each). The V end was cut by 5 bases, the J end by 4 bases, with 19 bases between. Germline CDR1 and CDR2: DFQATT and SNEGSKA (reference sequence). This CDR3 comprises 15 residues.